In this sample, the clone carrying this T cell receptor beta chain turned up a few times. Antigen unknown. The TCR library protocol attached unique molecular identifiers to the individual cDNA molecules. MiXCR, applied by TCRdb to the 5' RACE reads, yields one record per CDR3 protein. Here the sample spans fewer than 40,000 distinct CDR3 sequences, around 7% being singletons. The data were obtained in a study of early T cells in non-severe SARS-CoV-2 infection. Overall study context: Sequencing of bulk RNA from unsorted whole blood was done, without chain pairing.

Study findings and constraints: Matching results from VDJdb favored anti-spike CD8 responses, leaving private and CD4 specificities undetected.

Between the trimmed V and J ends, which lost 0 bases and 3 bases, there was a span of 17 bases. This CDR3 contains 17 residues. Germline V gene data show CDR1 as SGHRS and CDR2 as YFSETQ. J is TRBJ2-3 and V is TRBV5-1; D is undetermined. The clonotype was recovered from an adult who was a healthcare worker with PCR-confirmed SARS-CoV-2 infection or an uninfected control (not recorded which). Specimen: whole blood, collected at baseline. The CDR3 coding sequence is TGCGCCAGCAGCTTGGGGGCGGTGCCCCGAGGAACAGATACGCAGTATTTT. Amino acid sequence: CASSLGAVPRGTDTQYF.